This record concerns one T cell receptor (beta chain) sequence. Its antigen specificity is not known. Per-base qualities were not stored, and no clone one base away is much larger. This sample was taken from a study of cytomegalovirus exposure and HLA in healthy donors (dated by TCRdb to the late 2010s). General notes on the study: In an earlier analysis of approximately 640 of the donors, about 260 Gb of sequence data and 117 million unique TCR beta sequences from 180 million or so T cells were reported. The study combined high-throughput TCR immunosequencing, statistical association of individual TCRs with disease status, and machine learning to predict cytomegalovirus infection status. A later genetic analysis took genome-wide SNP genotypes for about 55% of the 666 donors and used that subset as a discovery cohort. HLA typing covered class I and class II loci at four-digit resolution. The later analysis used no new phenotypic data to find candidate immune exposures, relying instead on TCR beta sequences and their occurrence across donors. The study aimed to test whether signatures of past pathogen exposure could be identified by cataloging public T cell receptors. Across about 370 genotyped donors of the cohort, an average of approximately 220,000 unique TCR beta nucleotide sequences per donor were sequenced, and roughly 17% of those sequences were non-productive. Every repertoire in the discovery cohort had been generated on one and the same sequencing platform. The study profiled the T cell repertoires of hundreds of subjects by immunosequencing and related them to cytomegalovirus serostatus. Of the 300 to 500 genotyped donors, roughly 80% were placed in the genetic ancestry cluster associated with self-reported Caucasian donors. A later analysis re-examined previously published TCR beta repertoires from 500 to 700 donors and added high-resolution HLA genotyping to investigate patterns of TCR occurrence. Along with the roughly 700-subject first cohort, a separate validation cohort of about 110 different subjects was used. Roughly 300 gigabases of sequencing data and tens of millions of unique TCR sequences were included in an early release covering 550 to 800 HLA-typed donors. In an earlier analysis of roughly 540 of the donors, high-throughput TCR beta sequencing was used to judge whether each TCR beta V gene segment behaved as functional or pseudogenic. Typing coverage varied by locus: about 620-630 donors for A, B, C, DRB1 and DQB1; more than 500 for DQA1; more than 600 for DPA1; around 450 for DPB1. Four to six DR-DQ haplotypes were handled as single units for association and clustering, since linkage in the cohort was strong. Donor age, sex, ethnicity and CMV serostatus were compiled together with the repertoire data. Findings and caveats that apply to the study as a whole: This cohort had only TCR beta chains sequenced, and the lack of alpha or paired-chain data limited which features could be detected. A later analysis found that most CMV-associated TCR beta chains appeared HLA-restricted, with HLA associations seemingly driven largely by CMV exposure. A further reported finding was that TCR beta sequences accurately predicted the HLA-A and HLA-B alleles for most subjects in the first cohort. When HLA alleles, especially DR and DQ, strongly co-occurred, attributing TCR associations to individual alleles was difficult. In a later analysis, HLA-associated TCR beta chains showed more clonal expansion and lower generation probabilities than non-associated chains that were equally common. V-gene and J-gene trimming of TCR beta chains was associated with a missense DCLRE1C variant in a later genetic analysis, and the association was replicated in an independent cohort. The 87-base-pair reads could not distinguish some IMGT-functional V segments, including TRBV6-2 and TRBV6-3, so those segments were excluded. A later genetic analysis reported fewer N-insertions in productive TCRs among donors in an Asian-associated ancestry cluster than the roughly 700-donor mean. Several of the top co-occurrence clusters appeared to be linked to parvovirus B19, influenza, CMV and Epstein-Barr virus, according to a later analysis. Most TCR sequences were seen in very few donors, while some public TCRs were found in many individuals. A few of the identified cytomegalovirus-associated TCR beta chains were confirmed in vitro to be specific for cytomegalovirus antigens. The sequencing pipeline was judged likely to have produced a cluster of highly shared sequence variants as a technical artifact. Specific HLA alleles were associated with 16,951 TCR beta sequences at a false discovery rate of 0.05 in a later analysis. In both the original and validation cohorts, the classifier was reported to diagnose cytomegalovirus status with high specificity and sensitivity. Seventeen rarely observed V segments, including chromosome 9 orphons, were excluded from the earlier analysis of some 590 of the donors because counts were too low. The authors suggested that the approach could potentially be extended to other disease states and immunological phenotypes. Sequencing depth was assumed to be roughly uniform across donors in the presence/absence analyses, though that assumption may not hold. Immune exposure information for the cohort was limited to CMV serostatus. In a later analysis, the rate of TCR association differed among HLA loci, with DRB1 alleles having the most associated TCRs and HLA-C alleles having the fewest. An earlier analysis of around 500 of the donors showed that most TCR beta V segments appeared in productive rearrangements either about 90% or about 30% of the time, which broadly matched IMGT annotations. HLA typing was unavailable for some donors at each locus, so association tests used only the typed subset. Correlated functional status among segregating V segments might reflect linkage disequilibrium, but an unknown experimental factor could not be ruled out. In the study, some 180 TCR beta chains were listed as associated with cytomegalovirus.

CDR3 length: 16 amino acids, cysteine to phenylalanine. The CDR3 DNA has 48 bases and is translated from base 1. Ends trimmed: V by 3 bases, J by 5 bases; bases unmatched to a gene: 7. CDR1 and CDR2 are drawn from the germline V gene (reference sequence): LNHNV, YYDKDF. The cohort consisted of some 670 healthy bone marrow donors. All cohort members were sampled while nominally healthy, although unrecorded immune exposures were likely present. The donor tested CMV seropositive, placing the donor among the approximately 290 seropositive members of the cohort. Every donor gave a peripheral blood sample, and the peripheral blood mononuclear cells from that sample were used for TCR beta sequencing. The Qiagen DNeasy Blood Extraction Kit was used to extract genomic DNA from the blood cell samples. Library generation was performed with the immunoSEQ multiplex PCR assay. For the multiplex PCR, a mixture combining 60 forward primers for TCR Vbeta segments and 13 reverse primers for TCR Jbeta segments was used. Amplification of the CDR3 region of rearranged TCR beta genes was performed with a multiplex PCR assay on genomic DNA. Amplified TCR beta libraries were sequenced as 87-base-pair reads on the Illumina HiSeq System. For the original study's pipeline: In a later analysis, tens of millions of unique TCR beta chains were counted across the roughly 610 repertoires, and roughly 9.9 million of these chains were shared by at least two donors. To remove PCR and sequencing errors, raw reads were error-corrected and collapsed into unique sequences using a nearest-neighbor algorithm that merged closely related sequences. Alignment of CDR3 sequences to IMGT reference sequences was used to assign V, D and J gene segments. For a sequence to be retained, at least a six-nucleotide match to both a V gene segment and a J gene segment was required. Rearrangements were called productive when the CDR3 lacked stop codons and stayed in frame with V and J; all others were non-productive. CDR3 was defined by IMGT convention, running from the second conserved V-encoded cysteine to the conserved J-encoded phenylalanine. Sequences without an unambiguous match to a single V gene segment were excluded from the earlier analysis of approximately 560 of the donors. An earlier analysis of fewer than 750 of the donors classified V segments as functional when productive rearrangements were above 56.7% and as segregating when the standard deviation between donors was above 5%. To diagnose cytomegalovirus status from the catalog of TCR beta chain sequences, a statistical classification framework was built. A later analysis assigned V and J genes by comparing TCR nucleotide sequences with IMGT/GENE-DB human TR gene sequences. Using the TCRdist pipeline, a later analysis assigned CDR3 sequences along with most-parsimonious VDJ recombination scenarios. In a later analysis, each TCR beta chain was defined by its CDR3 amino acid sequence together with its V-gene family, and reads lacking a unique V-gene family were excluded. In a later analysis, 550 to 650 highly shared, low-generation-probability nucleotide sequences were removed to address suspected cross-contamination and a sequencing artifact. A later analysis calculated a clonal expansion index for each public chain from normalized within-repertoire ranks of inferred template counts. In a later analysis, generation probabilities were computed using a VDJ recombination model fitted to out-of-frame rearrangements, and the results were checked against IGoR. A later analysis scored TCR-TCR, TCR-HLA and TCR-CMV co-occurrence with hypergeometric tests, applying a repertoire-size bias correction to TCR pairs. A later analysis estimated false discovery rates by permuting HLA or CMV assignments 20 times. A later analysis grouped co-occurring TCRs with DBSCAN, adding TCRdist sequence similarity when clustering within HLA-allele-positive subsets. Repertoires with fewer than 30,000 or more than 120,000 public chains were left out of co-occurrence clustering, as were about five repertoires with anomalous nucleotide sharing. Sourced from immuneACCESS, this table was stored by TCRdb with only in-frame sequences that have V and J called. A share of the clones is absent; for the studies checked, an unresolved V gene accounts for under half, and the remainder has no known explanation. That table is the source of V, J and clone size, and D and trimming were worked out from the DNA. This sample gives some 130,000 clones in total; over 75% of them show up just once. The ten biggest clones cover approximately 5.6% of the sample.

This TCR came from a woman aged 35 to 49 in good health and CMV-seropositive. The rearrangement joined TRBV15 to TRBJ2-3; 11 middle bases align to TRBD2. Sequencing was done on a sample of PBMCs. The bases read TGTGCCACCAGCAGTGGGGTAGCGGGAGGGGGAGATACGCAGTATTTT. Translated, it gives CATSSGVAGGGDTQYF. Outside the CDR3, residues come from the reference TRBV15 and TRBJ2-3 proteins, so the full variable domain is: DAMVIQNPRYQVTQFGKPVTLSCSQTLNHNVMYWYQQKSSQAPKLLFHYYDKDFNNEADTPDNFQSRRPNTSFCFLDIRSPGLGDTAMYLCATSSGVAGGGDTQYFGPGTRLTVL.